These 9 T cell receptor beta chains came from one sample sequenced in a study of T cell changes during pregnancy in multiple sclerosis. TCRdb's copy holds only in-frame clones and misses some; the assay was immunoSEQ multiplex PCR. The sample yields 40,000 to 45,000 clones, 70% to 90% seen once. The specimen comprised CD4+ T cells from peripheral blood mononuclear cells, sampled in the first trimester of pregnancy. All receptors derive from a female donor with multiple sclerosis, enrolled in a pregnancy study.

This sequence joins TRBV7-2 and TRBJ2-1; 10 bases fit TRBD1. The CDR3 has 14 amino acids. Germline CDR1 and CDR2: SGHTA and FQGNSA. Trimming at V came to 3 bases and at J to 7 bases, leaving 3 bases not matched to a gene. CDR3 DNA sequence: TGTGCCAGCAGCTTTCCGGGACAGGGGAATGAGCAGTTCTTC. Residues: CASSFPGQGNEQFF.

In its sample, this clone was seen a few times. One end of the junction is discordant with germline, which a read error may explain. The gene calls are TRBV11-3 and TRBJ1-1, with D unclear. Germline assignment: CDR1 SGHNT and CDR2 YENEEA. The CDR3 is made up of 8 amino acids. The chain's CDR3 is CASSLERF. The CDR3 bases are TGTGCCAGCAGCTTGGAGAGGTTT.

The chain combines TRBV18 with TRBJ1-1; possibly TRBD1 for D (5 bases). V lost 3 bases, J lost 4 bases, and 9 bases lay in between. CDR1 is KGHSH and CDR2 is LQKENI in the germline V gene. The CDR3 loop spans 13 amino acids. The CDR3 DNA reads TGTGCCAGCTCACCCAGGGAGGGCACTGAAGCTTTCTTT. This translates into CASSPREGTEAFF.

The chain employs TRBV11-2 and TRBJ1-1; D remains unclear. V lost 0 bases and J 4 bases, leaving 18 bases between the germline ends. Germline V gene lookup returns CDR1 SGHAT and CDR2 FQNNGV. The CDR3 totals 17 residues. The CDR3 is CASSLDPAGAAGTEAFF. Written as DNA, the CDR3 is TGTGCCAGCAGCTTAGATCCTGCAGGCGCAGCGGGCACTGAAGCTTTCTTT.

The CDR3 region is CASSVVASGYNEQFF. CDR3 nucleotide sequence: TGTGCCAGCAGCGTAGTGGCTAGCGGATACAATGAGCAGTTCTTC. The chain recombines TRBV9 with TRBJ2-1; 7 nucleotides match TRBD2. The germline CDR1 and CDR2 sequences are SGDLS and YYNGEE. The CDR3 is 15 amino acids. V shed 0 bases and J 4 bases; nucleotides not matched to a gene: 4.

The gene calls are TRBV14 and TRBJ1-4; D is perhaps TRBD1 (6 bases). The CDR3 length is 15 residues. Germline CDR1 SGHDN, CDR2 FVKESK. With 0 bases removed from V and 8 bases from J, the gap between germline ends came to 13 bases. The CDR3 loop reads CASSQEQGPGEKLFF. For the CDR3, the DNA is TGTGCCAGCAGCCAAGAACAGGGTCCCGGGGAAAAACTGTTTTTT.

V usage is TRBV19 and J usage is TRBJ1-1; 9 bases fit TRBD1. CDR3 size: 14 residues. J gave up 5 bases and V 3 bases, and 4 bases lay outside the gene matches. Germline V lookup: CDR1 LNHDA, CDR2 SQIVND (reference sequence). CDR3 DNA sequence: TGTGCCAGTAGTATTGGACAGGGGAGGACTGAAGCTTTCTTT. Amino acids: CASSIGQGRTEAFF.

This chain connects TRBV5-1 to TRBJ2-1; D is undetermined. V lost 3 bases, J lost 1 base, and 11 bases lay in between. CDR1 and CDR2 from the germline V gene are SGHRS and YFSETQ. This CDR3 spans 15 amino acids. As DNA, the CDR3 is TGCGCCAGCAGCTACGACTCCAATTCCTACAATGAGCAGTTCTTC. Its translation is CASSYDSNSYNEQFF.

This chain links TRBV10-3 with TRBJ2-5; D remains unclear. The V and J ends lost 6 bases and 3 bases respectively, with 8 bases between them. The CDR3 spans 12 residues. CDR1 and CDR2 from the germline V gene are ENHRY and SYGVKD. CDR3 sequence (DNA): TGTGCCATCAGCAGTACCGAAGAGACCCAGTACTTC. Translated: CAISSTEETQYF.